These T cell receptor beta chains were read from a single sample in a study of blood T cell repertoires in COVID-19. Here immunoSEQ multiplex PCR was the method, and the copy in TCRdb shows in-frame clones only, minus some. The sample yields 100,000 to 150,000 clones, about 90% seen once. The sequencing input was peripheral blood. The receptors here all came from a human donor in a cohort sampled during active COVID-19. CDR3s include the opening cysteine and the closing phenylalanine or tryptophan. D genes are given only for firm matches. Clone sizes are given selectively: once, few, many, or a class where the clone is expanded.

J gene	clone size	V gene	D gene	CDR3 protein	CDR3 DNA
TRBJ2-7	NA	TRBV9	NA	CASSPGVGGDEQYF	TGTGCCAGCAGCCCAGGGGTAGGGGGTGACGAGCAGTACTTC
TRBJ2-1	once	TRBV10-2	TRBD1	CASSWGQGGSYNEQFF	TGCGCCAGCAGTTGGGGACAGGGGGGCTCCTACAATGAGCAGTTCTTC
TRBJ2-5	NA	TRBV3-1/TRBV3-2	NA	CASSQGTGTPEYF	TGTGCCAGCAGCCAAGGCACCGGGACACCCGAGTACTTC
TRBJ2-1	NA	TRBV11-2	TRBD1	CASSLAKGQARYNEQFF	TGTGCCAGCAGCTTAGCTAAAGGACAGGCAAGATACAATGAGCAGTTCTTC
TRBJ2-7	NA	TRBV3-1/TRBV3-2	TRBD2	CASSQVGTSGVYEQYF	TGTGCCAGCAGCCAAGTTGGTACTAGCGGGGTCTACGAGCAGTACTTC
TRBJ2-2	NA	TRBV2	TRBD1	CATRGQGSTGELFF	TGTGCCACCAGGGGACAGGGAAGCACCGGGGAGCTGTTTTTT
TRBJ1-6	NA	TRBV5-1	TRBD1	CASRLQGQTMNSPLHF	TGCGCCAGCAGACTACAGGGGCAGACTATGAATTCACCCCTCCACTTT
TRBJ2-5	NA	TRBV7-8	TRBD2	CASSSGLAGGLRETQYF	TGTGCCAGCAGCTCCGGACTAGCGGGAGGGCTGCGGGAGACCCAGTACTTC
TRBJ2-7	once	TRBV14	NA	CASSLWGAEQYF	TGTGCCAGCAGCCTTTGGGGAGCCGAGCAGTACTTC
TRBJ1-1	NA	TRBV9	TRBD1	CASSAGPPDRVLGNTEAFF	TGTGCCAGCAGCGCCGGACCCCCGGACAGGGTTTTGGGGAACACTGAAGCTTTCTTT
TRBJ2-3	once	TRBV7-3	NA	CASSLGPGGTDTQYF	TGTGCCAGCAGCTTAGGGCCCGGGGGCACAGATACGCAGTATTTT
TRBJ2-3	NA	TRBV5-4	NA	CASSLETVVIGTQYF	TGTGCCAGCAGCTTGGAAACGGTCGTTATCGGTACGCAGTATTTT
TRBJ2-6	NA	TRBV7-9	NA	CASSPGTTSGANVLTF	TGTGCCAGCAGCCCCGGGACAACCTCTGGGGCCAACGTCCTGACTTTC